The 25 T cell receptor beta chains below all came from one sample that was sequenced in a study of control samples from healthy donors and cancer patients. TCRdb's table, derived via immunoSEQ multiplex PCR, lists solely in-frame clones and lacks some. The profile shows approximately 150,000 clones, 80% to 95% of them singletons. The sample consisted of blood. These receptors were obtained from a woman aged 25 to 39 in good health.

This sequence joins TRBV7-2 and TRBJ2-7; 7 positions match TRBD2. This CDR3 is built from 18 residues. V shed 1 base, J shed 0 bases, and the junction held 12 bases outside the gene matches. Germline CDR1 SGHTA, CDR2 FQGNSA. The CDR3 nucleotides are TGTGCCAGCAGCTTAGTTAGAGCTCACGGGGGGTCCTCCTACGAGCAGTACTTC. Translating gives CASSLVRAHGGSSYEQYF.

CDR3 protein: CASTGAANSPLHF. The CDR3 nucleotides are TGTGCCAGCACTGGGGCAGCTAATTCACCCCTCCACTTT. This chain connects TRBV27 to TRBJ1-6; the D gene is possibly TRBD1 (5 bases). V was clipped by 7 bases and J by 6 bases, with 10 bases between them. Looked up from germline, CDR1 is MNHEY and CDR2 is SMNVEV (reference sequence). The CDR3 is 13 amino acids.

The chain carries TRBV6-2 or TRBV6-3 and TRBJ2-5; D ambiguous. The ends were cut back, 2 bases at V and 2 bases at J, with 6 bases in the middle. There are 13 residues in the CDR3. Germline V lookup: CDR1 MNHEY, CDR2 SVGEGT. The CDR3 loop is CASSYATQETQYF. CDR3 bases: TGTGCCAGCAGTTACGCGACACAAGAGACCCAGTACTTC.

The gene calls are TRBV11-2 and TRBJ2-2, with a tentative D call TRBD1 (6 bases). V dropped 8 bases and J dropped 6 bases, with 19 bases sitting between them. This CDR3 region has 15 residues. The V gene's germline CDR1 is SGHAT and CDR2 FQNNGV. CDR3 coding DNA: TGTGCCAGCCTCCTCGGGCAGGGGTCGGCCGGGGAGCTGTTTTTT. This codes for CASLLGQGSAGELFF.

The chain is built from TRBV9 and TRBJ2-7; D gene unclear. The V end was cut by 1 base, the J end by 4 bases, with 12 bases between. In germline, CDR1 is SGDLS, CDR2 YYNGEE. CDR3 length equals 14 residues. The CDR3 DNA follows: TGTGCCAGCAGCGTATCTGTTCTCAGTTACGAGCAGTACTTC. Its protein product is CASSVSVLSYEQYF.

The genes are TRBV3-1 (or the pseudogene TRBV3-2) and TRBJ2-7, with 10 bases lining up with TRBD2. The V gene end was trimmed by 1 base and the J gene end by 6 bases; junction bases not matched to a gene: 15. The CDR3 sequence is 18 residues long. Germline values: CDR1 LGHDT, CDR2 YNNKEL (reference sequence). CDR3 loop: CASSQVGGASGRISEQYF. DNA of the CDR3: TGTGCCAGCAGCCAAGTAGGTGGGGCTAGCGGGAGAATTTCCGAGCAGTACTTC.

The gene calls are TRBV19 and TRBJ2-1; D perhaps matches TRBD1 (5 bases). This CDR3 is 15 amino acids long. Germline loops: CDR1 LNHDA, CDR2 SQIVND (reference sequence). V was cut by 5 bases and J by 4 bases, with 15 bases left in between. The DNA of the CDR3 is TGTGCCAGTAGTCCGTCCTGGGGCGCTTACAATGAGCAGTTCTTC. Translated, it gives CASSPSWGAYNEQFF. The complete variable domain, with remaining parts taken from reference TRBV19 and TRBJ2-1, reads DGGITQSPKYLFRKEGQNVTLSCEQNLNHDAMYWYRQDPGQGLRLIYYSQIVNDFQKGDIAEGYSVSREKKESFPLTVTSAQKNPTAFYLCASSPSWGAYNEQFFGPGTRLTVL.

The rearrangement links TRBV7-8 to TRBJ2-3, with TRBD2 matching over 9 bases. This CDR3 spans 17 amino acids. V gave up 7 bases and J gave up 1 base; unmatched junction bases: 12. Germline-derived CDR1 and CDR2 are SGHVS and FQNEAQ. The CDR3 region is CASTQAGGPAGTDTQYF. Here the CDR3 DNA reads TGTGCCAGCACCCAAGCGGGGGGCCCTGCGGGCACAGATACGCAGTATTTT.

The V call is TRBV7-9, the J call TRBJ2-3; 8 positions match TRBD1. The germline V gene has CDR1 SEHNR and CDR2 FQNEAQ (reference sequence). Trimming at V came to 4 bases and at J to 5 bases, leaving 5 bases not matched to a gene. The length of the CDR3 is 14 residues. Written as DNA, the CDR3 is TGTGCCAGCAGCTCCGGACAGGGAGTAGATACGCAGTATTTT. It encodes CASSSGQGVDTQYF.

The chain uses TRBV3-1 (or the pseudogene TRBV3-2) and TRBJ2-7; D not certain. Germline lookup yields CDR1 LGHDT and CDR2 YNNKEL (reference sequence). Trimming took 0 bases from V and 0 from J, leaving 6 bases between them. The CDR3 is 14 residues long. CDR3 sequence reads: CASSQDWPSYEQYF. In nucleotides, the CDR3 is TGTGCCAGCAGCCAAGACTGGCCCTCCTACGAGCAGTACTTC.

This clone was observed a single time. The V gene is TRBV18, the J gene TRBJ1-2, with unresolved D. CDR1 is KGHSH, CDR2 LQKENI, per germline. This CDR3 has 15 residues. V was trimmed by 1 base and J by 0 bases, leaving 9 bases between them. CDR3 in DNA: TGTGCCAGCTCACCACTGGAGAATCCTAACTATGGCTACACCTTC. Protein product: CASSPLENPNYGYTF.

The chain employs TRBV7-2 and TRBJ1-5, with D perhaps TRBD1 (6 bases). This CDR3 is built from 16 residues. Trimming removed 1 base at V and 1 base at J, with 11 bases between. Germline CDR1 SGHTA, CDR2 FQGNSA. CDR3 loop: CASSLGGGSSNQPQHF. In DNA, the CDR3 is TGTGCCAGCAGCTTAGGTGGGGGCTCGAGCAATCAGCCCCAGCATTTT.

The V call is TRBV5-1, the J call TRBJ2-3, with 8 bases lining up with TRBD1. Germline V gives CDR1 SGHRS, CDR2 YFSETQ. This CDR3 has 17 residues. The V segment lost 0 bases and the J segment 2 bases; nucleotides outside the gene matches: 8. The CDR3 protein is CASSLGTGRLLTDTQYF. The CDR3 DNA is TGCGCCAGCAGCTTGGGGACAGGGAGATTACTCACAGATACGCAGTATTTT.

Concerning this clone: This CDR3 is also generated by other DNA sequences in the sample. The chain links TRBV20-1 to TRBJ2-7; D not resolved. Trimming removed 1 base at V and 4 bases at J, with 5 bases between. CDR3 length: 11 residues. Per the germline V gene, CDR1 is DFQATT and CDR2 is SNEGSKA (reference sequence). The CDR3 region is CSARGGYEQYF. For the CDR3, the DNA is TGCAGTGCTAGAGGGGGTTACGAGCAGTACTTC.

The chain couples TRBV15 to TRBJ2-7; the match to TRBD1 covers 9 bases. Germline CDR1 is LNHNV and CDR2 is YYDKDF (reference sequence). After removal of 5 bases from V and 5 bases from J, the junction contained 7 bases not matched to a gene. The CDR3 extends over 14 amino acids. For the CDR3, the DNA is TGTGCCACCAGCGGGGGGACAGGGTCCCACGAGCAGTACTTC. Encoded protein: CATSGGTGSHEQYF.

This chain links TRBV7-9 with TRBJ1-6; D not resolved. CDR3 length: 15 amino acids. Per the germline V gene, CDR1 is SEHNR and CDR2 is FQNEAQ (reference sequence). V was cut by 1 base and J by 7 bases, with 11 bases left in between. The CDR3: CASSLGQEWNSPLHF. In nucleotides, the CDR3 is TGTGCCAGCAGCTTAGGGCAGGAGTGGAATTCACCCCTCCACTTT.

V is TRBV24-1 and J is TRBJ1-2; 9 nucleotides match TRBD1. Germline CDR1 reads KGHDR; CDR2 reads SFDVKD. V shed 4 bases, J shed 2 bases, and the junction held 4 bases outside the gene matches. The CDR3 extends over 15 amino acids. The DNA for the CDR3 is TGTGCCACCAGTGACCCCGGGACAGGGAACTATGGCTACACCTTC. Translated: CATSDPGTGNYGYTF.

This clone has only one observation. This rearrangement joins TRBV19 to TRBJ1-1, with D possibly matching TRBD1 (5 bases). The CDR3 consists of 15 residues. V gave up 3 bases and J gave up 1 base, with 12 bases separating them. Germline CDR1 reads LNHDA; CDR2 reads SQIVND (reference sequence). CDR3 protein: CASSIWKQENTEAFF. The CDR3 DNA is TGTGCCAGTAGTATTTGGAAACAGGAGAACACTGAAGCTTTCTTT. Based on the CDR3 plus reference TRBV19 and TRBJ1-1, the full variable domain is DGGITQSPKYLFRKEGQNVTLSCEQNLNHDAMYWYRQDPGQGLRLIYYSQIVNDFQKGDIAEGYSVSREKKESFPLTVTSAQKNPTAFYLCASSIWKQENTEAFFGQGTRLTVV.

This clone was seen once. The CDR3 loop reads CAWSRTDTQYF. The CDR3 coding sequence is TGTGCCTGGAGTAGAACCGATACGCAGTATTTT. The chain recombines TRBV30 with TRBJ2-3; D remains unclear. Germline CDR1 and CDR2: GTSNPN and SVGIG (reference sequence). This CDR3 has 11 residues. Trimming left V 2 bases short and J 6 bases short, with 6 bases between.

The chain carries TRBV6-5 and TRBJ2-4; D perhaps matches TRBD1 (5 bases). CDR3 length equals 15 residues. The germline CDR1 and CDR2 sequences are MNHEY and SVGAGI. Trimming left V 0 bases short and J 3 bases short, with 9 bases between. The CDR3 reads CASSYSDSLKNIQYF. The CDR3, as DNA: TGTGCCAGCAGTTACTCCGACAGCCTCAAAAACATTCAGTACTTC.

This clone was seen once. The chain links TRBV15 to TRBJ2-5; D not resolved. Trimming cost V 0 bases and J 1 base, with 9 bases left between them. The germline gives CDR1 LNHNV, CDR2 YYDKDF (reference sequence). This CDR3 comprises 15 residues. The CDR3 DNA sequence: TGTGCCACCAGCAGAGATTGGAGTATCCAAGAGACCCAGTACTTC. Translated: CATSRDWSIQETQYF.

In the case of this clone: This sample also contains other DNA sequences that code for the same CDR3. The rearrangement joins TRBV27 to TRBJ2-7; TRBD1 matches at 7 bases. Germline values: CDR1 MNHEY, CDR2 SMNVEV (reference sequence). CDR3 length: 12 residues. The junction had 2 bases not matched to a gene; V was cut back by 5 bases and J by 4 bases. The CDR3 protein is CASSPTGYEQYF. The CDR3 DNA reads as TGTGCCAGCAGTCCGACAGGGTACGAGCAGTACTTC.

The chain recombines TRBV2 with TRBJ1-1; D call uncertain. Trimming cost V 3 bases and J 7 bases, with 15 bases left between them. CDR1 is SNHLY and CDR2 is FYNNEI in the germline V gene. The CDR3 contains 14 residues. The CDR3 DNA follows: TGTGCCAGCAGTGAGGGTGGCAGGCTTCTTGAAGCTTTCTTT. Translating gives CASSEGGRLLEAFF.

This clone was found a few times. The gene calls are TRBV18 and TRBJ2-2; 9 bases align to TRBD1. J was trimmed by 6 bases and V by 6 bases; bases with no gene match: 5. There are 14 residues in the CDR3. The germline V gene has CDR1 KGHSH and CDR2 LQKENI. CDR3 region: CASSRQGEAGELFF. DNA for the CDR3: TGTGCCAGCTCTCGACAGGGGGAGGCCGGGGAGCTGTTTTTT.

This chain uses TRBV5-6 with TRBJ1-5; 10 nucleotides agree with TRBD1. The J segment lost 5 bases and the V segment lost 0 bases, leaving 2 bases of the junction unmatched. CDR1 and CDR2 from the germline V gene are SGHDT and YYEEEE. This CDR3 is 15 amino acids long. Here the CDR3 DNA reads TGTGCCAGCAGCTTGGGGACAGGGGGAGATCAGCCCCAGCATTTT. Protein product: CASSLGTGGDQPQHF.